This record looks at one T cell receptor beta chain sequence and its context. TRB cDNA libraries were made by UMI-labeled 5' RACE. With the 5' RACE reads reprocessed, TCRdb shows one record per CDR3 protein and no DNA. The table gives around 45,000 distinct CDR3 sequences; the top ten clones make up 1.6% of it. The record originates from a study of CXCR3-negative and CXCR3-positive naive CD8 T cells. Per germline, CDR1 MNHNY and CDR2 SVGAGI (reference sequence). This CDR3 is built from 16 residues. The receptor was derived from a human donor in good health. Some clones in this sample may be carry-over from other donors' samples. The sample comprised naive CXCR3- CD8+ T cells from blood. Subset in this sample: CD45RO-CCR7+CD27+CD95- naive CD8+ T cells lacking CXCR3 (TNR3-). The rearrangement links TRBV6-6 to TRBJ1-6. CDR3 amino acids: CASSYSPSAYNSPLHF.